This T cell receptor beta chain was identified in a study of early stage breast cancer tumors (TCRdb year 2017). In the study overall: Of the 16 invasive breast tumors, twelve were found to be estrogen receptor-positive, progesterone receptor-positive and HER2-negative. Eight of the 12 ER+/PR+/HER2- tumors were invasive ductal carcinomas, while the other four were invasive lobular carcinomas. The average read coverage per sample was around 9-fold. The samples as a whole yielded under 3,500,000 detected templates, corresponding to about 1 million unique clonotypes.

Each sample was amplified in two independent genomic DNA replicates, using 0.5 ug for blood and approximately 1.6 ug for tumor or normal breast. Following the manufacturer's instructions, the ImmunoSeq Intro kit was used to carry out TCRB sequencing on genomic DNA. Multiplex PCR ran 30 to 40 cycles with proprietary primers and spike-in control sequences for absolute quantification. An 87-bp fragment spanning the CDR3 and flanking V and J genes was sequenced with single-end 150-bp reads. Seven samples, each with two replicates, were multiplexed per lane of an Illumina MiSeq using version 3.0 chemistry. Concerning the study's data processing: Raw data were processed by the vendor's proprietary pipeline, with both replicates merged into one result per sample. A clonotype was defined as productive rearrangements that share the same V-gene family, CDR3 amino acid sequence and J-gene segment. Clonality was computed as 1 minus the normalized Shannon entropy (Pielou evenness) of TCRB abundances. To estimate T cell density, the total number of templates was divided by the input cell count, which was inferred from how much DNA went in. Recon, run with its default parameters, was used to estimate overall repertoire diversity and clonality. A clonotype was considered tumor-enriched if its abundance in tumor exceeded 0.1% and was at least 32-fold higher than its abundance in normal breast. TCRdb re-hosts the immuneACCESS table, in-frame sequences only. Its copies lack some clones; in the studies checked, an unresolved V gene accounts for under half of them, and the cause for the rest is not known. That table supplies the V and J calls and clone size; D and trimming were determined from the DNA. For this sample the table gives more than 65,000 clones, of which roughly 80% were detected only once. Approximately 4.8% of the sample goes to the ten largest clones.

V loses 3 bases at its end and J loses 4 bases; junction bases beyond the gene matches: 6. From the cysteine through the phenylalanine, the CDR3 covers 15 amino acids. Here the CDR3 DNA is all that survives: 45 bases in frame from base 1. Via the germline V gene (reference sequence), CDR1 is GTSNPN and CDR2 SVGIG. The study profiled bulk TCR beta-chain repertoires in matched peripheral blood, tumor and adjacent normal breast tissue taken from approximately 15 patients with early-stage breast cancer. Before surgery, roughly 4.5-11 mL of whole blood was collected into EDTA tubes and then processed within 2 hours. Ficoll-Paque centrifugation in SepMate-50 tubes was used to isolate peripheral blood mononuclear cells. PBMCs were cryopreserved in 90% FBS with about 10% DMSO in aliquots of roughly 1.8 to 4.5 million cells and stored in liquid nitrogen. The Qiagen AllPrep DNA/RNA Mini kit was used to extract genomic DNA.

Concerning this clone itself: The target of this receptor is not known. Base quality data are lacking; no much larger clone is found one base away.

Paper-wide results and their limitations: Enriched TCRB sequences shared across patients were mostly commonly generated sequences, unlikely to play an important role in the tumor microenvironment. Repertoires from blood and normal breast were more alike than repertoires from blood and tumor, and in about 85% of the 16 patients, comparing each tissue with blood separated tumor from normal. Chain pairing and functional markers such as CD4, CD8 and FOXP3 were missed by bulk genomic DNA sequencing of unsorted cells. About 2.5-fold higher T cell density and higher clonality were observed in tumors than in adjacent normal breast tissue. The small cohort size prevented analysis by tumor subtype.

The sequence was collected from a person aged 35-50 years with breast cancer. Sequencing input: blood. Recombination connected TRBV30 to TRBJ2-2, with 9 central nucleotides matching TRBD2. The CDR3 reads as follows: CAWSLVTSGTGELFF. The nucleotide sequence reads TGTGCCTGGAGCCTCGTGACTAGCGGCACCGGGGAGCTGTTTTTT.